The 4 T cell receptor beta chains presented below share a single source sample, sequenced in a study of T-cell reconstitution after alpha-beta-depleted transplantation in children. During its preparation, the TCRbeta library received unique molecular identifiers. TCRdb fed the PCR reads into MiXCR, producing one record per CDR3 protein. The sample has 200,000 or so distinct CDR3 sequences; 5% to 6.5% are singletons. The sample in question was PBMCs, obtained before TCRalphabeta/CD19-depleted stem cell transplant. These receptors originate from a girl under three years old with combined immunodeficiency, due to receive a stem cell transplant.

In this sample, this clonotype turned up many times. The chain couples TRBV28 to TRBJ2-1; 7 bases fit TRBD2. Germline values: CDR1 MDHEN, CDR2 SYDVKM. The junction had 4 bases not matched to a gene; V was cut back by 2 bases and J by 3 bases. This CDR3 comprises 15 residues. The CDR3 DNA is TGTGCCAGCAGTTTAGCGGGAGTAGGCTACAATGAGCAGTTCTTC. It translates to CASSLAGVGYNEQFF.

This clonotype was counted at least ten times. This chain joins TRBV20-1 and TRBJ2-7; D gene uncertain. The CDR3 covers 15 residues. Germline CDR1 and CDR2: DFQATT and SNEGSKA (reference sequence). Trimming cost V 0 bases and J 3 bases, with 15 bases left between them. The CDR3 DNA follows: TGCAGTGCTAGAGATTCCCACTTCAATCTCTACGAGCAGTACTTC. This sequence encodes CSARDSHFNLYEQYF.

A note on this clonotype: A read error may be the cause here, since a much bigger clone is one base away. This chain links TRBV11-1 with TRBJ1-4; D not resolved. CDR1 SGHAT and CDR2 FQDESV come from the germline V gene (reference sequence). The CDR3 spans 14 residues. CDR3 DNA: TGTGCCGGCAGCTTATCGGGCTTTTATGAAAAACTGTTTTTT. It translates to CAGSLSGFYEKLFF. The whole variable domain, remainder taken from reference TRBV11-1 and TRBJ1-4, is EAEVAQSPRYKITEKSQAVAFWCDPISGHATLYWYRQILGQGPELLVQFQDESVVDDSQLPKDRFSAERLKGVDSTLKIQPAELGDSAMYLCAGSLSGFYEKLFFGSGTQLSVL.

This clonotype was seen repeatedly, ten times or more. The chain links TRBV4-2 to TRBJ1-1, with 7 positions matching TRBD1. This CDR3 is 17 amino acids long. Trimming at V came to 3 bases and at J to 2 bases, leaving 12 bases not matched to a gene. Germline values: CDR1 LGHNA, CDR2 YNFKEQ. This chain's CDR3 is CASSHSGTVRINTEAFF. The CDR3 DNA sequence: TGTGCCAGCAGCCACTCAGGGACAGTCCGGATCAACACTGAAGCTTTCTTT.